These 22 T cell receptor beta chains were all obtained from the same sample, sequenced in a study of T cells in Graves' hyperthyroidism and ophthalmopathy. Amplification yielded TCR beta CDR3 regions, with RNA transcripts as the source. An initial round of RT-PCR targeting the TCR CDR3 relied on the HTBI primer set. TCRdb reprocessed the multiplex PCR reads with MiXCR, giving one entry per CDR3 protein. The sample has 600,000 to 850,000 distinct CDR3 sequences; under 20% are singletons. The specimen sequenced was blood. Receptors originate from a woman aged 50 to 60 with Graves' hyperthyroidism that later progressed to Graves' ophthalmopathy.

V and J are TRBV10-3 and TRBJ2-6; 10 bases line up with TRBD1. Germline V gene data show CDR1 as ENHRY and CDR2 as SYGVKD. V lost 7 bases to trimming and J lost 2 bases; unmatched junction nucleotides: 8. CDR3 length: 17 residues. In DNA, the CDR3 is TGTGCCATCACCGACCCCGGGACAGGGGCTGGGGCCAACGTCCTGACTTTC. It yields the protein CAITDPGTGAGANVLTF.

This clonotype was counted only a few times. The chain uses TRBV14 and TRBJ2-7; D possibly corresponds to TRBD1 (5 bases). The CDR3 totals 14 residues. Germline loops: CDR1 SGHDN, CDR2 FVKESK. Trimming cost V 4 bases and J 4 bases, with 14 bases left between them. Here the CDR3 reads CASSPLTDLYEQYF. The CDR3 DNA reads TGTGCCAGCAGCCCATTGACAGACTTGTACGAGCAGTACTTC.

V is TRBV4-1 and J is TRBJ1-4; D ambiguous. V lost 0 bases and J 7 bases, leaving 9 bases between the germline ends. Germline values: CDR1 MGHRA, CDR2 YSYEKL. The CDR3 contains 14 residues. CDR3 DNA sequence: TGCGCCAGCAGCCAAGAGGATACACTTGAAAAACTGTTTTTT. Protein sequence: CASSQEDTLEKLFF.

There are a few counts of this clonotype. The CDR3 loop reads CASEARGGNEQFF. The CDR3 nucleotides are TGTGCCAGCGAGGCCAGGGGCGGCAATGAGCAGTTCTTC. The chain combines TRBV25-1 with TRBJ2-1, with D perhaps TRBD1 (6 bases). This CDR3 is 13 amino acids long. Trimming removed 8 bases at V and 6 bases at J, with 14 bases between. CDR1 is MGHDK and CDR2 is SYGVNS in the germline V gene. Full variable domain (remainder filled in from reference TRBV25-1 and TRBJ2-1): EADIYQTPRYLVIGTGKKITLECSQTMGHDKMYWYQQDPGMELHLIHYSYGVNSTEKGDLSSESTVSRIRTEHFPLTLESARPSHTSQYLCASEARGGNEQFFGPGTRLTVL.

The chain carries TRBV10-3 and TRBJ2-2; TRBD2 agrees at 12 bases. Trimming took 4 bases from V and 0 from J; bases not matched to a gene: 3. The CDR3 has 17 amino acids. CDR1 ENHRY and CDR2 SYGVKD come from the germline V gene. CDR3 in amino acids: CAISGLAGASNTGELFF. In DNA, the CDR3 is TGTGCCATCAGTGGACTAGCGGGGGCCTCGAACACCGGGGAGCTGTTTTTT.

This clonotype was detected ten times or more. The chain couples TRBV7-9 to TRBJ2-1; 9 bases map to TRBD2. The CDR3 runs to 15 residues. Looked up from germline, CDR1 is SEHNR and CDR2 is FQNEAQ (reference sequence). Trimming at V came to 5 bases and at J to 7 bases, leaving 9 bases not matched to a gene. The CDR3 coding sequence is TGTGCCAGCAGCCCCTACCTAGCGGGGAAGAATGAGCAGTTCTTC. Amino acid sequence: CASSPYLAGKNEQFF.

The rearrangement joins TRBV5-5 to TRBJ1-2; no reliable D call. This CDR3 region has 13 residues. Germline V lookup: CDR1 SGHKS, CDR2 YYEKEE (reference sequence). The V and J ends lost 0 bases and 8 bases respectively, with 11 bases between them. CDR3 in DNA: TGTGCCAGCAGCTTGGGTATTGGTGTAGGCTACACCTTC. Protein: CASSLGIGVGYTF.

This clonotype was observed at least ten times. V usage is TRBV27 and J usage is TRBJ2-7; 8 nucleotides line up with TRBD1. The CDR3 sequence is 15 residues long. CDR1 is MNHEY, CDR2 SMNVEV, per germline (reference sequence). The V segment lost 4 bases and the J segment 4 bases; nucleotides outside the gene matches: 9. The CDR3 sequence is CASSSPLRDRYEQYF. The DNA for the CDR3 is TGTGCCAGCAGTTCCCCCCTCCGGGACAGGTACGAGCAGTACTTC.

This clonotype was seen at least ten times. This chain joins TRBV5-1 and TRBJ2-3; D remains unclear. Germline assignment: CDR1 SGHRS and CDR2 YFSETQ. This CDR3 contains 15 residues. Deletions cut 1 base from V and 0 bases from J, with 9 bases between. This chain's CDR3 is CASSLSSGSTDTQYF. The CDR3 coding sequence is TGCGCCAGCAGCTTGTCCTCGGGTAGCACAGATACGCAGTATTTT.

The sample holds many counts of this clonotype. The chain carries TRBV20-1 and TRBJ2-2; a weak D match, TRBD1 (6 bases). This CDR3 region has 15 residues. Germline loops: CDR1 DFQATT, CDR2 SNEGSKA (reference sequence). CDR3 DNA: TGCAGCTCAAGATTCGGGACAACGAACACCGGGGAGCTGTTTTTT. Encoded protein: CSSRFGTTNTGELFF.

The V call is TRBV5-6, the J call TRBJ2-7; 7 bases agree with TRBD1. Germline CDR1 reads SGHDT; CDR2 reads YYEEEE. The J segment lost 1 base and the V segment lost 3 bases, leaving 7 bases of the junction unmatched. CDR3 length: 15 residues. CDR3 protein: CASSWGGTASYEQYF. For the CDR3, the DNA is TGTGCCAGCAGCTGGGGTGGGACAGCATCCTACGAGCAGTACTTC. Looking up the rest from reference TRBV5-6 and TRBJ2-7 gives the full variable domain: DAGVTQSPTHLIKTRGQQVTLRCSPKSGHDTVSWYQQALGQGPQFIFQYYEEEERQRGNFPDRFSGHQFPNYSSELNVNALLLGDSALYLCASSWGGTASYEQYFGPGTRLTVT.

The sample holds a few counts of this clonotype. CDR3 sequence (DNA): TGCAGCGTGGTTGGGGCGTATACGCAGTATTTT. Encoded protein: CSVVGAYTQYF. The chain employs TRBV29-1 and TRBJ2-3, with D perhaps TRBD1 (5 bases). The CDR3 has 11 amino acids. Germline lookup yields CDR1 SQVTM and CDR2 ANQGSEA. The V and J ends lost 6 bases and 7 bases respectively, with 11 bases between them.

This clonotype was detected many times. The V gene is TRBV7-9, the J gene TRBJ1-1, with D possibly TRBD1 on 6 matching bases. V dropped 5 bases and J dropped 0 bases, with 7 bases sitting between them. Germline-derived CDR1 and CDR2 are SEHNR and FQNEAQ (reference sequence). This CDR3 is built from 13 residues. The CDR3 bases are TGTGCCAGCAGCAAGGGGGTGAACACTGAAGCTTTCTTT. Translated, it gives CASSKGVNTEAFF.

The table lists this clonotype with many counts. In nucleotides, the CDR3 is TGCAGCGCCTTTGGGGACAGGGAATATTCACCCCTCCACTTT. As protein: CSAFGDREYSPLHF. This sequence joins TRBV20-1 and TRBJ1-6, with 9 bases fitting TRBD1. Per germline, CDR1 DFQATT and CDR2 SNEGSKA (reference sequence). The length of the CDR3 is 14 residues.

The V and J genes are TRBV4-1 and TRBJ2-5; possible D gene TRBD1, 6 bases. V lost 5 bases and J lost 2, with 15 bases in between. CDR1 and CDR2 from the germline V gene are MGHRA and YSYEKL. This CDR3 has 15 amino acids. The CDR3 is CASSGTRDKQETQYF. CDR3 DNA sequence: TGCGCCAGCAGCGGAACACGGGACAAACAAGAGACCCAGTACTTC.

This clonotype came up a few times. V and J are TRBV20-1 and TRBJ1-6; possible D gene TRBD1, 5 bases. Trimming stripped 1 base from V and 10 bases from J, with 11 bases between. CDR3 length equals 13 residues. Germline V gene data show CDR1 as DFQATT and CDR2 as SNEGSKA (reference sequence). CDR3 sequence: CSARGWGWSPLHF. In DNA, the CDR3 is TGCAGTGCTAGAGGATGGGGGTGGTCACCCCTCCACTTT.

CDR3 residues: CASSELSSGGGLGDTQYF. For the CDR3, the DNA is TGTGCCAGCAGTGAACTCTCGAGCGGCGGGGGGCTTGGGGATACGCAGTATTTT. V is TRBV25-1 and J is TRBJ2-3, with TRBD2 matching 8 bases. The CDR3 sequence is 18 residues long. Germline trimming cut 2 bases from V and 6 bases from J; bases unmatched to any gene: 16. The germline gives CDR1 MGHDK, CDR2 SYGVNS.

In this sample, this clonotype turned up many times. This chain connects TRBV3-1 to TRBJ1-1, with 7 bases that match TRBD1. Germline-derived CDR1 and CDR2 are LGHDT and YNNKEL (reference sequence). V lost 4 bases and J lost 5; bases outside the gene matches: 7. The CDR3 consists of 14 residues. For the CDR3, the DNA is TGTGCCAGCAGCCGTCCTGACAGGGCAACTGAAGCTTTCTTT. It is translated as CASSRPDRATEAFF.

This clonotype was seen at least ten times. The CDR3 region has the DNA TGCAGTGCTAGAGGGCGGGAATCCTACGAGCAGTACTTC. This sequence encodes CSARGRESYEQYF. This chain uses TRBV20-1 with TRBJ2-7, with D maybe TRBD2 (6 bases). This CDR3 comprises 13 residues. V was clipped by 1 base and J by 1 base, with 8 bases between them. Germline V lookup: CDR1 DFQATT, CDR2 SNEGSKA (reference sequence).

This clonotype was recorded at least ten times. J is TRBJ1-1 and V is TRBV29-1; 9 bases map to TRBD1. Germline V gives CDR1 SQVTM, CDR2 ANQGSEA. This CDR3 has 18 residues. After removal of 4 bases from V and 4 bases from J, the junction contained 19 bases not matched to a gene. CDR3 sequence reads: CSVGVDLGQGNVGTEAFF. Written as DNA, the CDR3 is TGCAGCGTTGGGGTCGACTTGGGACAGGGCAATGTGGGCACTGAAGCTTTCTTT.

The V call is TRBV20-1, the J call TRBJ2-1; 10 bases match TRBD2. J was trimmed by 8 bases and V by 3 bases; bases with no gene match: 19. The CDR3 is 18 amino acids. Germline values: CDR1 DFQATT, CDR2 SNEGSKA (reference sequence). The CDR3 region is CSASLQLERGGRLDEQFF. The CDR3 nucleotides are TGCAGTGCTAGTCTCCAGCTGGAGCGGGGGGGCCGTCTGGATGAGCAGTTCTTC.

This clonotype has more than one count but fewer than ten. The V gene is TRBV20-1, the J gene TRBJ2-7; 8 bases line up with TRBD1. V shed 7 bases, J shed 0 bases, and the junction held 11 bases outside the gene matches. Per germline, CDR1 DFQATT and CDR2 SNEGSKA (reference sequence). The CDR3 covers 15 residues. CDR3 in amino acids: CSVFARDRSSYEQYF. CDR3 nucleotide sequence: TGCAGTGTATTCGCCCGGGACAGGAGCTCCTACGAGCAGTACTTC.